This passage covers 32 T cell receptor beta chains from one sample sequenced in a study of cytomegalovirus exposure and HLA in healthy donors. It was with 60 Vbeta and 13 Jbeta primers that the PCR ran. Repertoires were generated with immunoSEQ multiplex PCR, while TCRdb's copy carries only in-frame clones and drops some. The table includes 150,000 to 200,000 clones, under 80% detected once. Material: PBMCs. The receptor set was obtained from a woman between 50 and 59 years old in good health and CMV-seropositive.

The rearrangement uses TRBV27 and TRBJ2-3, with no clear D. Germline CDR1 MNHEY, CDR2 SMNVEV (reference sequence). The ends were cut back, 10 bases at V and 4 bases at J, with 9 bases in the middle. The CDR3 extends over 11 amino acids. The CDR3 loop reads CATSRADTQYF. DNA for the CDR3: TGTGCCACATCGCGCGCAGATACGCAGTATTTT.

This rearrangement joins TRBV5-1 to TRBJ2-1; 8 nucleotides match TRBD1. The CDR3 contains 16 residues. Looked up from germline, CDR1 is SGHRS and CDR2 is YFSETQ. V gave up 0 bases and J gave up 6 bases; unmatched junction bases: 8. The CDR3 nucleotides are TGCGCCAGCAGCTTGGTTTTACAGGGGGTAGGCAATGAGCAGTTCTTC. Amino acids: CASSLVLQGVGNEQFF.

The rearrangement uses TRBV4-2 and TRBJ2-3; D is ambiguous. Germline lookup yields CDR1 LGHNA and CDR2 YNFKEQ. The CDR3 length is 12 residues. Trimming shortened V by 4 bases and J by 3 bases, and 5 bases separated the two germline ends. The CDR3 protein is CASSLPTDTQYF. CDR3 in DNA: TGTGCCAGCAGCCTCCCTACAGATACGCAGTATTTT.

The chain is built from TRBV7-6 and TRBJ1-1; D ambiguous. CDR3 size: 13 residues. Germline CDR1 reads SGHVS; CDR2 reads FNYEAQ. V shed 1 base and J shed 3 bases, with 6 bases lying between them. The CDR3 is CASSLGHDTEAFF. For the CDR3, the DNA is TGTGCCAGCAGCTTAGGACATGACACTGAAGCTTTCTTT.

The chain has TRBV5-1 and TRBJ1-1, with 7 nucleotides matching TRBD1. Germline lookup yields CDR1 SGHRS and CDR2 YFSETQ. The CDR3 has 16 amino acids. V trimming: 3 bases; J trimming: 0 bases; junction bases outside the gene matches: 8. The CDR3 nucleotides are TGCGCCAGCAGCTGGGGACAGACCGATTTGAACACTGAAGCTTTCTTT. Translation: CASSWGQTDLNTEAFF.

This chain links TRBV10-2 with TRBJ1-5; 8 bases are a match to TRBD1. Trimming took 8 bases from V and 6 from J; bases not matched to a gene: 18. Germline loops: CDR1 WSHSY, CDR2 SAAADI. The CDR3 has 17 residues. CDR3 loop: CASEDRAYANAGQPQHF. In DNA form, the CDR3 reads TGCGCCAGCGAGGACAGGGCGTACGCTAATGCGGGTCAGCCCCAGCATTTT.

The gene calls are TRBV2 and TRBJ2-7; 8 nucleotides align to TRBD1. V lost 6 bases to trimming and J lost 0 bases; unmatched junction nucleotides: 16. The CDR3 extends over 18 amino acids. Germline CDR1 and CDR2: SNHLY and FYNNEI. The CDR3 reads CASSTQVGAGGFSYEQYF. In nucleotides, the CDR3 is TGTGCCAGCAGCACCCAGGTAGGGGCAGGGGGCTTCTCCTACGAGCAGTACTTC.

This clone was detected only a few times. This chain uses TRBV25-1 with TRBJ1-1; 10 bases are shared with TRBD1. The CDR3 runs 15 residues. After removal of 6 bases from V and 3 bases from J, the junction contained 7 bases not matched to a gene. Germline-derived CDR1 and CDR2 are MGHDK and SYGVNS. The CDR3 DNA reads as TGTGCCAGCAGGGAGACAGGGGGCATACACACTGAAGCTTTCTTT. Protein product: CASRETGGIHTEAFF.

The rearrangement links TRBV19 to TRBJ1-6; D call uncertain. Trimming pared 1 base from V and 0 bases from J, leaving 16 bases between. Germline V CDR1 and CDR2: LNHDA, SQIVND (reference sequence). CDR3 length: 19 residues. CDR3 in amino acids: CASSIARTAGSSYNSPLHF. The CDR3 coding sequence is TGTGCCAGTAGTATAGCACGAACAGCTGGAAGCTCCTATAATTCACCCCTCCACTTT.

The chain joins TRBV5-1 to TRBJ2-2; 11 bases are shared with TRBD2. The CDR3 is 16 residues long. After removal of 2 bases from V and 3 bases from J, the junction contained 3 bases not matched to a gene. Germline-derived CDR1 and CDR2 are SGHRS and YFSETQ. The CDR3 region is CASSFLAGGDTGELFF. CDR3 bases: TGCGCCAGCAGCTTTCTAGCGGGGGGCGACACCGGGGAGCTGTTTTTT.

The chain joins TRBV11-2 to TRBJ2-1; D is ambiguous. CDR1 is SGHAT, CDR2 FQNNGV, per germline. CDR3 length: 13 amino acids. V lost 1 base to trimming and J lost 4 bases, with 5 bases between them. Written as DNA, the CDR3 is TGTGCCAGCAGCTTAGCTACTTACAATGAGCAGTTCTTC. Amino acids: CASSLATYNEQFF.

This clone was counted only a few times. This sequence joins TRBV15 and TRBJ2-5; 8 nucleotides agree with TRBD2. Germline V CDR1 and CDR2: LNHNV, YYDKDF (reference sequence). This CDR3 comprises 16 residues. V gave up 4 bases and J gave up 7 bases; unmatched junction bases: 14. The CDR3 is CATSTGGDSREGTQYF. CDR3 DNA sequence: TGTGCCACCAGCACGGGGGGGGATTCAAGGGAGGGGACCCAGTACTTC. The full variable domain, rest sourced from reference TRBV15 and TRBJ2-5, is DAMVIQNPRYQVTQFGKPVTLSCSQTLNHNVMYWYQQKSSQAPKLLFHYYDKDFNNEADTPDNFQSRRPNTSFCFLDIRSPGLGDTAMYLCATSTGGDSREGTQYFGPGTRLLVL.

The chain employs TRBV18 and TRBJ1-2, with 9 bases aligning to TRBD1. The CDR3 is 17 residues long. Trimming at V came to 3 bases and at J to 3 bases, leaving 11 bases not matched to a gene. Germline V gives CDR1 KGHSH, CDR2 LQKENI. The CDR3 nucleotides read TGTGCCAGCTCACCCGTGTACGGGACAGGGAATGACTATGGCTACACCTTC. Protein sequence: CASSPVYGTGNDYGYTF.

The genes are TRBV2 and TRBJ2-2, with D tentatively TRBD1 (6 bases). V was cut by 10 bases and J by 6 bases, with 15 bases left in between. The germline CDR1 and CDR2 sequences are SNHLY and FYNNEI. There are 13 residues in the CDR3. The CDR3 nucleotides are TGTGCCATTTCGACCACAGGGCCCGGGGAGCTGTTTTTT. It is translated as CAISTTGPGELFF.

The CDR3 nucleotides are TGCGCCAGCAGCTTCGCAGGGCCATCAACTAATGAAAAACTGTTTTTT. Protein: CASSFAGPSTNEKLFF. V and J are TRBV5-1 and TRBJ1-4, with a weak D call TRBD1 (5 bases). The CDR3 totals 16 residues. The V end was cut by 2 bases, the J end by 0 bases, with 11 bases between. CDR1 SGHRS and CDR2 YFSETQ come from the germline V gene.

The chain couples TRBV30 to TRBJ2-5; TRBD1 aligns across 7 bases. Germline CDR1 and CDR2: GTSNPN and SVGIG (reference sequence). The CDR3 is 13 amino acids. Trimming cost V 4 bases and J 2 bases; bases outside gene matches: 4. Written as DNA, the CDR3 is TGTGCCTGGACCGACAGGGCTCAAGAGACCCAGTACTTC. Translating gives CAWTDRAQETQYF.

The rearrangement joins TRBV29-1 to TRBJ2-7, with 7 bases that match TRBD2. There are 13 residues in the CDR3. J lost 2 bases, V lost 6 bases, and 7 bases had no gene match. Per the germline V gene, CDR1 is SQVTM and CDR2 is ANQGSEA. The DNA of the CDR3 is TGCAGCGTGCCCGGGGAGGGAACCTACGAGCAGTACTTC. Translating gives CSVPGEGTYEQYF.

The chain employs TRBV4-1 and TRBJ2-7; 9 bases agree with TRBD1. Trimming removed 9 bases from V and 3 bases from J; junction bases left unmatched: 9. The CDR3 is 14 amino acids. In germline, CDR1 is MGHRA, CDR2 YSYEKL. CDR3 amino acids: CASRPGQGFYEQYF. The CDR3 region has the DNA TGCGCCAGTAGACCGGGACAGGGCTTCTACGAGCAGTACTTC.

The chain uses TRBV27 and TRBJ2-3; D is perhaps TRBD2 (6 bases). The CDR3 has 15 amino acids. Looked up from germline, CDR1 is MNHEY and CDR2 is SMNVEV (reference sequence). V was shortened by 5 bases and J by 2 bases, with 14 bases between the two germline ends. The CDR3 region has the DNA TGTGCCAGCAGTCCGCTACTAGCCCACACAGATACGCAGTATTTT. Protein: CASSPLLAHTDTQYF.

This sequence joins TRBV4-1 and TRBJ2-5; no firm D call. The CDR3 runs to 16 residues. V lost 0 bases, J lost 1 base, and 12 bases lay in between. Germline assignment: CDR1 MGHRA and CDR2 YSYEKL. CDR3 loop: CASSQDRTLSQETQYF. Written as DNA, the CDR3 is TGCGCCAGCAGCCAAGATCGAACTCTTTCCCAAGAGACCCAGTACTTC.

The chain has TRBV12-5 and TRBJ1-2; the match to TRBD1 covers 9 bases. V lost 4 bases to trimming and J lost 6 bases; unmatched junction nucleotides: 6. The CDR3 has 14 residues. Germline CDR1 and CDR2: LGHNT and FRNRAP. CDR3 nucleotide sequence: TGTGCTAGTGGTTCTCCGGGACAGGGACATGGCTACACCTTC. It yields the protein CASGSPGQGHGYTF.

The chain uses TRBV6-1 and TRBJ2-4; no reliable D call. Trimming pared 1 base from V and 7 bases from J, leaving 5 bases between. This CDR3 has 12 amino acids. Germline-derived CDR1 and CDR2 are MNHNS and SASEGT. The CDR3 DNA follows: TGTGCCAGCAGTGAAGGCAGTAACATTCAGTACTTC. Translated, it gives CASSEGSNIQYF.

This clone has only a few counts. The chain is built from TRBV6-6 and TRBJ1-2; 7 bases match TRBD1. With 5 bases clipped from V and 4 bases from J, the junction kept 4 bases outside the gene matches. This CDR3 contains 13 residues. The germline gives CDR1 MNHNY, CDR2 SVGAGI (reference sequence). This CDR3 reads CASSATGIYGYTF. CDR3 in DNA: TGTGCCAGCAGTGCGACAGGGATCTATGGCTACACCTTC.

This chain connects TRBV6-1 to TRBJ1-2, with a weak D call TRBD1 (6 bases). Trimming took off 6 bases at V and 7 bases at J, with 18 bases between the two ends. Germline V gene lookup returns CDR1 MNHNS and CDR2 SASEGT. The CDR3 has 14 residues. In DNA form, the CDR3 reads TGTGCCAGCAGCCGACAGGCCCCGTTGGGTGGCTACACCTTC. Amino acid sequence: CASSRQAPLGGYTF.

CDR3 DNA sequence: TGCGCCAGCAGCTCCTCTGCAGGGATTCAGTACTTC. It codes for CASSSSAGIQYF. The chain uses TRBV5-1 and TRBJ2-4; D might be TRBD1 (5 bases). Per the germline V gene, CDR1 is SGHRS and CDR2 is YFSETQ. CDR3 length: 12 residues. V was trimmed by 3 bases and J by 10 bases, leaving 11 bases between them.

The V call is TRBV29-1, the J call TRBJ2-1; 7 nucleotides match TRBD2. Germline CDR1 SQVTM, CDR2 ANQGSEA. This CDR3 spans 14 amino acids. V lost 7 bases, J lost 7 bases, and 13 bases stayed unmatched. CDR3 coding DNA: TGCAGCGGGGTACTAGCGCGGCAAACGAATGAGCAGTTCTTC. Protein sequence: CSGVLARQTNEQFF.

J is TRBJ1-2 and V is TRBV28, with D tentatively TRBD1 (6 bases). Germline V gives CDR1 MDHEN, CDR2 SYDVKM. The V end lost 1 base, the J end lost 3 bases, and 9 bases lay between the germline ends. The CDR3 covers 14 residues. The CDR3 bases are TGTGCCAGCAGTTTATTAGGGGGGGACTATGGCTACACCTTC. Its protein is CASSLLGGDYGYTF.

The chain joins TRBV7-9 to TRBJ1-2, with TRBD1 matching over 11 bases. Germline loops: CDR1 SEHNR, CDR2 FQNEAQ (reference sequence). V shed 4 bases, J shed 3 bases, and the junction held 7 bases outside the gene matches. The length of the CDR3 is 16 residues. CDR3 in amino acids: CASSSDRGQRDYGYTF. The CDR3 DNA sequence: TGTGCCAGCAGCTCGGACAGGGGGCAGAGGGACTATGGCTACACCTTC. The full variable domain, rest sourced from reference TRBV7-9 and TRBJ1-2, is DTGVSQNPRHKITKRGQNVTFRCDPISEHNRLYWYRQTLGQGPEFLTYFQNEAQLEKSRLLSDRFSAERPKGSFSTLEIQRTEQGDSAMYLCASSSDRGQRDYGYTFGSGTRLTVV.

The chain employs TRBV13 and TRBJ2-1; 7 bases map to TRBD1. The CDR3 runs to 13 residues. The V gene end was trimmed by 0 bases and the J gene end by 8 bases; junction bases not matched to a gene: 1. Germline CDR1 and CDR2: PRHDT and FYEKMQ (reference sequence). As DNA, the CDR3 is TGTGCCAGCAGCTTAGGCACAGGGGATGAGCAGTTCTTC. It codes for CASSLGTGDEQFF.

The gene calls are TRBV9 and TRBJ2-3; 10 bases align to TRBD2. Unmatched junction bases numbered 6, after V lost 2 bases and J lost 3 bases. This CDR3 comprises 16 residues. Germline V CDR1 and CDR2: SGDLS, YYNGEE. The CDR3 here is CASSVTSGARTDTQYF. The CDR3 nucleotides are TGTGCCAGCAGCGTTACTAGCGGGGCCCGAACAGATACGCAGTATTTT.

This clone has a handful of counts. The V gene is TRBV2, the J gene TRBJ2-5; 8 bases agree with TRBD2. The germline gives CDR1 SNHLY, CDR2 FYNNEI. The CDR3 contains 14 residues. The V gene end was trimmed by 7 bases and the J gene end by 4 bases; junction bases not matched to a gene: 8. CDR3 amino acids: CASNRGGLLETQYF. CDR3 bases: TGTGCCAGCAACCGGGGGGGGCTATTAGAGACCCAGTACTTC.

This sequence joins TRBV2 and TRBJ1-4; TRBD1 matches at 8 bases. The germline V gene encodes CDR1 SNHLY and CDR2 FYNNEI. This CDR3 is built from 15 residues. V gave up 10 bases and J gave up 2 bases; unmatched junction bases: 9. Here the CDR3 DNA reads TGTGCCACCGGGACAGGAGGCACGACTAATGAAAAACTGTTTTTT. Its translation: CATGTGGTTNEKLFF.